This paragraph covers one TCR beta chain sequence. This sample was included in a study of control samples from healthy donors and cancer patients. The CDR3 sequence is 16 residues long. Here immunoSEQ multiplex PCR was the method, and the copy in TCRdb shows in-frame clones only, minus some. Of about 220,000 clones in the sample, 90% to 95% are singletons; the top ten hold about 1.6%. The sequenced sample consisted of blood. J is TRBJ1-5 and V is TRBV12-2; the table's TRBD1 call for D was not verified on the DNA. TRBV12-2 is designated a pseudogene. The sequence derives from a man in his fifties in good health. The CDR3: CASRLAHKQANQPQHF. The CDR3 nucleotides read TGTGCAAGTCGCTTAGCGCATAAACAGGCTAATCAGCCCCAGCATTTT.